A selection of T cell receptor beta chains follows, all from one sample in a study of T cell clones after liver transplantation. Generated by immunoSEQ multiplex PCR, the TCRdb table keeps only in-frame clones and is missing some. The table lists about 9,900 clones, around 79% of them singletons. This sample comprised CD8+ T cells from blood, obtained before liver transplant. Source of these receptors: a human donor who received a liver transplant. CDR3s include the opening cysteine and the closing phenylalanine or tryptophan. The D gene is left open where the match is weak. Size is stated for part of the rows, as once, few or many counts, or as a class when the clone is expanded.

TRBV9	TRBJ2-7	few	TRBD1	TGTGCCAGCAGCCCTCGGACAGGGAACTACGAGCAGTACTTC	CASSPRTGNYEQYF
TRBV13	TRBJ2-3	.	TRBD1	TGTGCCAGCAGCCGCACACGACCCCGGGACAGGGGATGGACGGATTTT	CASSRTRPRDRGWTDF
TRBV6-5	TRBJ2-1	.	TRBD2	TGTGCCAGCAGTTCCGGACTAGCGGGAATCTACAATGAGCAGTTCTTC	CASSSGLAGIYNEQFF
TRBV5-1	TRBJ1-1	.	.	TGCGCCAGCAGCTTGGACTTGAACACTGAAGCTTTCTTT	CASSLDLNTEAFF
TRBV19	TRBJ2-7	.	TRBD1	TGTGCCAGTAGTACGGGGACAGGGGACCCCTACGAGCAGTACTTC	CASSTGTGDPYEQYF
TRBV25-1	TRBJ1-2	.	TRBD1	TGTGCCAGCAGTGAAAGTGGGACAGGGGGCTATGGCTACACCTTC	CASSESGTGGYGYTF
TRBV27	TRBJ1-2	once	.	TGTGCCAGCAGTTTCGGGGGGGCGCTGGGCTATGGCTACACCTTC	CASSFGGALGYGYTF
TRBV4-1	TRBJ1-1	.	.	TGCGCCAGCAGCCAAGGGGTCGGGGGAATGAACACTGAAGCTTTCTTT	CASSQGVGGMNTEAFF
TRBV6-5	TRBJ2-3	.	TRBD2	TGTGCCAGCAGTTACGGACTAGCGGGAGACACAGATACGCAGTATTTT	CASSYGLAGDTDTQYF
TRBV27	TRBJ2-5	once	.	TGTGCCAGCAGCAGACTTGGAGGGGAACAAGAGACCCAGTACTTC	CASSRLGGEQETQYF
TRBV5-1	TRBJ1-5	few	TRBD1	TGCGCCAGCAGCTTGGATCCCTCCGGGACAGGGCTTTATAATCAGCCCCAGCATTTT	CASSLDPSGTGLYNQPQHF
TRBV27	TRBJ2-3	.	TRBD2	TGTGCCAGCAGAATGGGGGGGTTTTTAGATACGCAGTATTTT	CASRMGGFLDTQYF
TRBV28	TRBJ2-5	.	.	TGTGCCAGCAGTTTAGACTTACCGAAAGTAGAGACCCAGTACTTC	CASSLDLPKVETQYF
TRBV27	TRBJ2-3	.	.	TGTGCCAGTTTAAGTGCGGCAGATACGCAGTATTTT	CASLSAADTQYF
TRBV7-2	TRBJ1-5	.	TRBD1	TGTGCCAGCAGCTTAAGGGACAGGGTATCGATTAATCAGCCCCAGCATTTT	CASSLRDRVSINQPQHF
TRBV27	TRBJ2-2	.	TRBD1	TGTGCCAGCAGTTTATACCAGGGGGCTCCTGCCGGGGAGCTGTTTTTT	CASSLYQGAPAGELFF
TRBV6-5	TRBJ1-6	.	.	TGTGCCAGCAGTTACCCTAATTCACCCCTCCACTTT	CASSYPNSPLHF
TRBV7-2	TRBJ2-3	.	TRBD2	TGTGCCAGCAGCTTACCAGTCGGGAGGGGAGATACGCAGTATTTT	CASSLPVGRGDTQYF
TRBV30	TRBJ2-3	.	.	TGTGCCTGGAGTGTCCTAATCCCAGATACGCAGTATTTT	CAWSVLIPDTQYF
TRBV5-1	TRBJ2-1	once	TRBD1	TGCGCCAGCGGCCACAGGGGCTTCGGGGATGAGCAGTTCTTC	CASGHRGFGDEQFF
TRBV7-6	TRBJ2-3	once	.	TGTGCCAGCAGCCCCCGGGTAGGGGTAAGCACAGATACGCAGTATTTT	CASSPRVGVSTDTQYF
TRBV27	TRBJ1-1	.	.	TGTGCCAGCAGTTTATGGGGGGCCCCGGTAGCTTTCTTT	CASSLWGAPVAFF
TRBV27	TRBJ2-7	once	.	TGTGCCAGCTCCTCGCTCCCAGGAGGGGACCTCGAGCAGTACTTC	CASSSLPGGDLEQYF
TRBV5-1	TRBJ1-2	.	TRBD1	TGCGCCAGCAGCCCTAGCGGACAGGGGAACTATGGCTACACCTTC	CASSPSGQGNYGYTF
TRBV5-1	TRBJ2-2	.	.	TGCGCCAGCAGCTTGACAGTTTTCGGAGGGGAGCTGTTTTTT	CASSLTVFGGELFF
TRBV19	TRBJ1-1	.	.	TGTGCCAGTAGTACCACCCTAGGGGATACTGAAGCTTTCTTT	CASSTTLGDTEAFF
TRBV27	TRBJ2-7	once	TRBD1	TGTGCCAGCAGTTTATCAGGGACAGGGTTATACGAGCAGTACTTC	CASSLSGTGLYEQYF
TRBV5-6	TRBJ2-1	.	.	TGTGCCAGCACCTTGGTAGTAGGGGATGAGCAGTTCTTC	CASTLVVGDEQFF
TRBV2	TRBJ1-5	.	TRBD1	TGTGCCAGCAGCGGGGACAGGCTAGGTAGCAATCAGCCCCAGCATTTT	CASSGDRLGSNQPQHF
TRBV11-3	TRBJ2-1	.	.	TGTGCCAGCAGCTTAGGGGGGGAGGACTATCTTATTTACAATGAGCAGTTCTTC	CASSLGGEDYLIYNEQFF
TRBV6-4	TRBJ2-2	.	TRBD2	TGTGCCAGCAGTGGAGCGGGAAGTACCGGGGAGCTGTTTTTT	CASSGAGSTGELFF
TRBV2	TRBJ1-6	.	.	TGTGCCAGCAATTGGGTCCAAAGCACCCTCCACTTT	CASNWVQSTLHF
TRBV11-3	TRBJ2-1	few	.	TGTGCCAGCAGCTTAGATTCATACAATGAGCAGTTCTTC	CASSLDSYNEQFF
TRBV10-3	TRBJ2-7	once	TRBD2	TGTGCCATCAGCCCAGGCGGGAGGGCCATGGGAGACGAGCAGTACTTC	CAISPGGRAMGDEQYF
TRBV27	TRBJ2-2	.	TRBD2	TGTGCCAGCAGTCCACTACTAGCGCCGAACACCGGGGAGCTGTTTTTT	CASSPLLAPNTGELFF
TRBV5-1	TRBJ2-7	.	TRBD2	TGCGCCAGCTTCGAAAGCGGGGGTCGATACGAGCAGTACTTC	CASFESGGRYEQYF
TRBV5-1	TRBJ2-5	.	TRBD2	TGCGCCAGCAGCCCGAGACTAGCGGGAGATACCAGAAAAGAGACCCAGTACTTC	CASSPRLAGDTRKETQYF
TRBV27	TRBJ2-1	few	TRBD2	TGTGCCAGCACCGAACTCCCGGGACTAGCGATAGGGATGATCAATGAGCAGTTCTTC	CASTELPGLAIGMINEQFF
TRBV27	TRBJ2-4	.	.	TGTGCCAGCGCTACAGGGACCAAAAACATTCAGTACTTC	CASATGTKNIQYF
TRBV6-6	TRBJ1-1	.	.	TGTGCCAGCAGTTACGACGGGAAAGGCACTGAAGCTTTCTTT	CASSYDGKGTEAFF